The rows below give T cell receptor beta chains drawn from one sample of a study of blood T cell repertoires in COVID-19. Profiled with immunoSEQ multiplex PCR; TCRdb holds only in-frame clones, not every one. The sample lists nearly 80,000 clones, about four fifths seen once, with under 45% in the top ten. Sequencing was carried out using peripheral blood. The source is a woman in her seventies with acute or convalescent COVID-19. Each CDR3 is given with its conserved first and last residue. Each record gives: clone size, J gene, CDR3 length, V gene, CDR3 protein. Clone sizes are given selectively: once, few, many, or a class where the clone is expanded.

>NA|TRBJ2-1|15|TRBV11-3
CASSLSSGRNNEQFF
>NA|TRBJ1-5|17|TRBV19
CASSIDLTGGSYQPQHF
>NA|TRBJ1-1|12|TRBV2
CASRPGTGITFF
>few|TRBJ1-2|15|TRBV10-3
CAIKPRDRGSGGYTF
>NA|TRBJ2-2|15|TRBV28
CASSLAGLGTGELFF
>NA|TRBJ1-4|16|TRBV3-1/TRBV3-2
CASAQRIQGRGEKLFF
>NA|TRBJ2-1|11|TRBV20-1
CRGTSGNEQFF
>NA|TRBJ2-3|15|TRBV6-5
CASRPSGRGTDTQYF
>NA|TRBJ2-3|15|TRBV4-2
CASSSTRGLRDTQYF
>NA|TRBJ1-4|12|TRBV3-1/TRBV3-2
CASSPRGQGPIF
>NA|TRBJ2-3|15|TRBV6-5
CASSMGLAGTDTQYF
>once|TRBJ2-7|12|TRBV5-1
CASSFSGYEQYF
>NA|TRBJ2-1|17|TRBV4-2
CASSQGEGRGLDNEQFF
>once|TRBJ1-4|16|TRBV6-5
CASSYSSVGKNEKLFF
>NA|TRBJ1-3|17|TRBV7-2
CASSPRRQHGDRNTIYF
>NA|TRBJ2-2|16|TRBV24-1
CATSDGSPPNTGELFF
>NA|TRBJ2-3|13|TRBV18
CASSPLGGNTQYF
>NA|TRBJ1-4|15|TRBV7-9
CASSPSGQGGEKLFF
>NA|TRBJ1-2|13|TRBV30
CAWSPGQVGGYTF
>once|TRBJ2-7|16|TRBV21-1
CASSVAKRTGIYEQYF
>few|TRBJ2-1|14|TRBV5-1
CASSLSDSIDEQFF
>NA|TRBJ1-3|20|TRBV3-1/TRBV3-2
CASSVNFGGGIGGTGNTIYF
>once|TRBJ1-2|13|TRBV6-5
CATVLLSNYGYTF
>NA|TRBJ1-4|22|TRBV5-1
CASSSGLSVGLGHSTTNEKLFF
>NA|TRBJ1-1|13|TRBV19
CASSIDLGTEAFF
>NA|TRBJ2-2|15|TRBV19
CASSVAGGVTGELFF
>NA|TRBJ1-2|14|TRBV6-1
CASSERLGALGYTF
>NA|TRBJ2-1|15|TRBV7-3
CASSSLAGSYNEQFF